This T cell receptor beta chain originates from a study of cytomegalovirus exposure and HLA in healthy donors. Turning to the study itself: A data release that came early held 75 million to 85 million unique TCRs from HLA-typed donors.

The CDR3 totals 15 residues. Germline V CDR1 and CDR2: SQVTM, ANQGSEA. The germline V and J ends were trimmed by 4 bases and 3 bases, with 16 bases remaining between them. A multiplex PCR was run with 60 Vbeta primers and 13 Jbeta primers. Sequenced by immunoSEQ multiplex PCR; TCRdb stores in-frame clones only, minus some. The repertoire includes 150,000 or so clones, about 84% of them detected once, and 5.6% sits in the top ten. The source is a woman in her forties in good health and CMV-seropositive. This chain joins TRBV29-1 and TRBJ1-3; a possible D gene is TRBD1 (5 bases). Source material: PBMCs. In nucleotides, the CDR3 is TGCAGCGTTGTTGGGCGTGGGGCGAGTGGAAACACCATATATTTT. Translated: CSVVGRGASGNTIYF.